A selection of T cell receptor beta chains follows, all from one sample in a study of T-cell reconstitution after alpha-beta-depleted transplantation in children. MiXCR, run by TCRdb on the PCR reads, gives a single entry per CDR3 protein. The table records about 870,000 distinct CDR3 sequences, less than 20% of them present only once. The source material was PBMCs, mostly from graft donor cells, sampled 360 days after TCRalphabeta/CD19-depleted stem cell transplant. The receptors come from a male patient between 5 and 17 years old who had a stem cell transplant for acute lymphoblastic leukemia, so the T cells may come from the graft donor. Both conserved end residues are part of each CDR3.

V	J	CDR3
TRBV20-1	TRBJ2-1	CSAKGVLKLAGINNEQFF
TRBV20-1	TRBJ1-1	CRMTTVGAEAFF
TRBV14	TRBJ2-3	CASSQEMGWTRDTQYF
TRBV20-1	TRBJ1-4	CSARETGRINEKLFF
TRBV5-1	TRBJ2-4	CASRLRDIKNIQYF
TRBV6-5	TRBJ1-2	CASSYARDSYTF
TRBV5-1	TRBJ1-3	CASSYTGRTPSGNTIYF
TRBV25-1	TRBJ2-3	CASSDSRESDTQYF
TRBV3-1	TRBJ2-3	CACSQGLHGAGRPDTQYF
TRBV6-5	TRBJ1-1	CASSYSRGRVAEAFF
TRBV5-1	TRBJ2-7	CASSSGAYYEQYF
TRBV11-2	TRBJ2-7	CASSSGTKSYEQYF
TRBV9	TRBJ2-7	CASSVAGQNYEQYF
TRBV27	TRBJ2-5	CASSPLIQETQYF
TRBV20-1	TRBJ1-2	CSAGDRGRTNYGYTF
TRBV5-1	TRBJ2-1	CASSLGAGEDYNEQFF
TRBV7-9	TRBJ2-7	CASSYSRDAPYEQYF
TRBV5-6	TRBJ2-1	CASRRLAGEQFF
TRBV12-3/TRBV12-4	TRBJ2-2	CASSVKPPGLNTGELFF
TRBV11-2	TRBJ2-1	CASSLGNTPYNEQFF
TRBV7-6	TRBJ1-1	CASSPTGVYAEAFF
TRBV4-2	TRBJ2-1	CASSQDPLLAGGTYNEQFF
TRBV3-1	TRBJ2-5	CASSQDSRTSGSGETQYF
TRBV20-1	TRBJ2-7	CSAPRLAGPYEQYF
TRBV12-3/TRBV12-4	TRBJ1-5	CASGRGVNLLNQPQHF
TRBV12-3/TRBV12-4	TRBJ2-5	CASNAGTHETQYF
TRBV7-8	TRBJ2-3	CASSRDRVHSLTQYF
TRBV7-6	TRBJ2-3	CASSLRDPDTQYF
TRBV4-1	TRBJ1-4	CASSVNRGGSEKLFF
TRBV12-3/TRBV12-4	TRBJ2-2	CASTPDTGELFF
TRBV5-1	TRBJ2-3	CASSPGGLAGGSTDTQYF
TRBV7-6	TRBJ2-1	CASSSGLAGGLTYNEQFF
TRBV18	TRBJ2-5	CASSPPWDRETQYF
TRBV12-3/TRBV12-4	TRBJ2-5	CVSQTHQPPTQYF
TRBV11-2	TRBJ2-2	CASSLLTAIDGELFF
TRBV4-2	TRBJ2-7	CASSQRGTSRYEQYF
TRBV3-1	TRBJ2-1	CASSQLGEAPNEQFF
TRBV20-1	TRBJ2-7	CSARAQSYEQYF
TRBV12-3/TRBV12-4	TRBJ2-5	CASSFRVGGETQYF
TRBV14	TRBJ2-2	CASSQVVSGELFF
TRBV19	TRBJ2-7	CASSEQGVSDEQYF
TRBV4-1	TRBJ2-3	CASSQGGGSLTNTQYF
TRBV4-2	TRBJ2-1	CASSGASYNEQFF
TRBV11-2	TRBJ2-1	CASSSQGPGVLNEQFF
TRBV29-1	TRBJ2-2	CSAGQGGLRELFF
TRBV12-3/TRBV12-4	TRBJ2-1	CASRPPGGYNEQFF
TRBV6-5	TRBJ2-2	CASSYSAETRPGDTGELFF
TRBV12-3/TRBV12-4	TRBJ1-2	CASSQLSGYTF
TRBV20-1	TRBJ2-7	CSARSLSSYEQYF
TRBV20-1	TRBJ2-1	CSASGANEQFF
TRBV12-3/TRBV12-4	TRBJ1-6	CASSPGGLTAPLHF
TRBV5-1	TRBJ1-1	CASSFGPTYTEAFF
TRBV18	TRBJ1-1	CASSPFQEMNTEAFF
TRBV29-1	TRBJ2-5	CSVEDPSQETQYF
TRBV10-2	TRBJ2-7	CASIPRQGRSYEQYF
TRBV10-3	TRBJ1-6	CAISESGQGDSPLHF
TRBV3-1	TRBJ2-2	CASSLKPWDRDGKNTGELFF
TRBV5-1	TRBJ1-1	CASSLARNTEAFF
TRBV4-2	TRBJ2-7	CASSQARSLSYEQYF
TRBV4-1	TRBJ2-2	CASSQESPGYSNTGELFF